This entry lists 24 T cell receptor beta chains sequenced from one sample in a study of blood T cell repertoires in COVID-19. Measured with immunoSEQ multiplex PCR; TCRdb has only the in-frame clones, and not every one. The repertoire includes a few hundred thousand clones, over 80% of them detected once, and 1% to 1.5% sits in the top ten. Specimen: PBMCs or T cells enriched from blood (not recorded which). These receptors originate from a human donor in a cohort exposed to, infected with or recovered from COVID-19 (not recorded which). The donor label of this sample is uncertain.

This sequence joins TRBV6-2 or TRBV6-3 and TRBJ2-7, with D perhaps TRBD1 (5 bases). Germline-derived CDR1 and CDR2 are MNHEY and SVGEGT. This CDR3 contains 14 residues. The germline V and J ends were trimmed by 2 bases and 5 bases, with 13 bases remaining between them. CDR3 DNA: TGTGCCAGCAGTTACGTTTGGGGCAGGGACGAGCAGTACTTC. It yields the protein CASSYVWGRDEQYF.

The table lists this clone with a count of one. The chain links TRBV27 to TRBJ1-5, with TRBD1 as a possible D gene (5 bases). The germline V gene has CDR1 MNHEY and CDR2 SMNVEV (reference sequence). The V gene lost 6 bases and the J gene lost 0 bases, with 15 bases spanning the gap. The length of the CDR3 is 16 residues. The CDR3 region is CASREAGLYSNQPQHF. The CDR3 DNA reads TGTGCCAGCAGAGAAGCAGGGCTCTATAGCAATCAGCCCCAGCATTTT.

This clone was observed once. This sequence joins TRBV4-1 and TRBJ1-5; TRBD1 agrees at 10 bases. In germline, CDR1 is MGHRA, CDR2 YSYEKL. The trim removed 1 base at V and 0 bases at J, leaving 6 bases unmatched. The CDR3 runs 18 residues. Written as DNA, the CDR3 is TGCGCCAGCAGCCAAGGGCCCGGGACAGGGGATAGCAATCAGCCCCAGCATTTT. This codes for CASSQGPGTGDSNQPQHF.

This clone appeared a few times. V and J are TRBV2 and TRBJ1-5; D is perhaps TRBD1 (6 bases). Germline values: CDR1 SNHLY, CDR2 FYNNEI. With 8 bases removed from V and 5 bases from J, the gap between germline ends came to 16 bases. There are 14 residues in the CDR3. The CDR3 reads CASGLQGSYQPQHF. CDR3 nucleotide sequence: TGTGCCAGCGGATTACAGGGATCTTATCAGCCCCAGCATTTT.

The chain combines TRBV18 with TRBJ2-1; D gene unclear. The V and J ends lost 3 bases and 0 bases respectively, with 12 bases between them. Germline loops: CDR1 KGHSH, CDR2 LQKENI. The CDR3 is 16 residues long. The CDR3 here is CASSPSTPSSYNEQFF. The CDR3 DNA follows: TGTGCCAGCTCACCTTCGACTCCGAGCTCCTACAATGAGCAGTTCTTC. The full variable domain, rest sourced from reference TRBV18 and TRBJ2-1, is NAGVMQNPRHLVRRRGQEARLRCSPMKGHSHVYWYRQLPEEGLKFMVYLQKENIIDESGMPKERFSAEFPKEGPSILRIQQVVRGDSAAYFCASSPSTPSSYNEQFFGPGTRLTVL.

The chain combines TRBV10-3 with TRBJ1-2, with a weak D call TRBD1 (6 bases). From germline, CDR1 is ENHRY and CDR2 SYGVKD. Trimming removed 6 bases from V and 6 bases from J, with 17 bases in between. This CDR3 is built from 14 residues. This chain's CDR3 is CAISQNSGDHGYTF. DNA of the CDR3: TGTGCCATCAGCCAGAACTCAGGGGACCATGGCTACACCTTC.

The chain employs TRBV4-2 and TRBJ2-2; TRBD2 matches at 8 bases. This CDR3 region has 15 residues. Germline lookup yields CDR1 LGHNA and CDR2 YNFKEQ. With 7 bases clipped from V and 7 bases from J, the junction kept 11 bases outside the gene matches. DNA of the CDR3: TGTGCCAGCACCCGACGGGGGGGGAGGGACGGGGAGCTGTTTTTT. Protein sequence: CASTRRGGRDGELFF.

This rearrangement joins TRBV24-1 to TRBJ1-1, with 8 bases fitting TRBD1. CDR3 length equals 14 residues. Germline CDR1 is KGHDR and CDR2 is SFDVKD. J was trimmed by 0 bases and V by 7 bases; bases with no gene match: 3. DNA for the CDR3: TGTGCCACCAGGGGACAGGCGATGAACACTGAAGCTTTCTTT. Encoded protein: CATRGQAMNTEAFF.

This chain connects TRBV4-1 to TRBJ1-1; 7 bases match TRBD1. Unmatched junction bases numbered 8, after V lost 5 bases and J lost 5 bases. The CDR3 sequence is 14 residues long. Germline CDR1 is MGHRA and CDR2 is YSYEKL. CDR3 coding DNA: TGCGCCAGCAGCACCCACAGGGGTCGTACTGAAGCTTTCTTT. This encodes CASSTHRGRTEAFF.

The rearrangement joins TRBV7-3 to TRBJ2-3; 11 bases are a match to TRBD2. V dropped 5 bases and J dropped 6; count of bases not matched to a gene: 4. The CDR3 runs 14 residues. Per germline, CDR1 SGHTA and CDR2 FQGTGA. This CDR3 reads CASSRSGGADTQYF. The CDR3, as DNA: TGTGCCAGCAGCCGTAGCGGGGGGGCGGATACGCAGTATTTT.

This chain connects TRBV9 to TRBJ2-5; 7 bases match TRBD1. With V trimmed by 2 bases and J by 1 base, 2 bases remained unmatched. The germline V gene has CDR1 SGDLS and CDR2 YYNGEE. The length of the CDR3 is 14 residues. The chain's CDR3 is CASSVTGTQETQYF. The DNA of the CDR3 is TGTGCCAGCAGCGTGACAGGGACCCAAGAGACCCAGTACTTC. The whole variable domain, remainder taken from reference TRBV9 and TRBJ2-5, is DSGVTQTPKHLITATGQRVTLRCSPRSGDLSVYWYQQSLDQGLQFLIQYYNGEERAKGNILERFSAQQFPDLHSELNLSSLELGDSALYFCASSVTGTQETQYFGPGTRLLVL.

The J gene is TRBJ1-1, the V gene TRBV19, with 7 bases fitting TRBD1. V dropped 2 bases and J dropped 3; count of bases not matched to a gene: 3. CDR1 is LNHDA, CDR2 SQIVND, per germline (reference sequence). The CDR3 is 14 residues long. The CDR3 nucleotides read TGTGCCAGTAGTATATACACAGGGGACACTGAAGCTTTCTTT. The encoded protein is CASSIYTGDTEAFF.

The count of this clone is one. The CDR3 coding sequence is TGCGCCAGCAGTCAATCGACAGGACATTTTTTTAATCAGCCCCAGCATTTT. This translates into CASSQSTGHFFNQPQHF. The chain carries TRBV23-1 and TRBJ1-5; D might be TRBD1 (6 bases). TRBV23-1 is flagged as an ORF with uncertain function. V was pared by 0 bases and J by 4 bases, with 16 bases between. The length of the CDR3 is 17 residues.

The chain joins TRBV19 to TRBJ1-1; TRBD1 matches at 8 bases. The CDR3 is made up of 16 amino acids. Germline CDR1 is LNHDA and CDR2 is SQIVND (reference sequence). With 4 bases clipped from V and 5 bases from J, the junction kept 12 bases outside the gene matches. The CDR3 nucleotides read TGTGCCAGTAGTAAGCCCCACCAGGGGGCGGGAACTGAAGCTTTCTTT. It specifies CASSKPHQGAGTEAFF.

This chain links TRBV4-1 with TRBJ2-3; 9 bases are a match to TRBD1. Losses at the gene ends were 1 base for V and 8 bases for J; bases not matched to a gene: 13. Per the germline V gene, CDR1 is MGHRA and CDR2 is YSYEKL. The CDR3 loop spans 17 amino acids. In DNA form, the CDR3 reads TGCGCCAGCAGCCAAGTTCTAGCTGTCCAGACAGGGGGTACGCAGTATTTT. Its protein is CASSQVLAVQTGGTQYF.

The J gene is TRBJ2-7, the V gene TRBV29-1, with a tentative D call TRBD1 (6 bases). In germline, CDR1 is SQVTM, CDR2 ANQGSEA. V lost 3 bases to trimming and J lost 3 bases, with 12 bases between them. CDR3 length: 13 residues. The CDR3 loop reads CSVDRGSDYEQYF. The CDR3 DNA sequence: TGCAGCGTTGACAGGGGATCCGACTACGAGCAGTACTTC.

The V gene is TRBV27, the J gene TRBJ2-1; D is perhaps TRBD2 (6 bases). The ends were cut back, 4 bases at V and 6 bases at J, with 16 bases in the middle. In germline, CDR1 is MNHEY, CDR2 SMNVEV (reference sequence). This CDR3 has 15 amino acids. The CDR3 region is CASSSGLRVLNEQFF. The CDR3 DNA follows: TGTGCCAGCAGTTCCGGACTAAGGGTCCTCAATGAGCAGTTCTTC.

This clone was observed once. V and J are TRBV10-1 and TRBJ1-1, with a weak D call TRBD1 (6 bases). Germline values: CDR1 WNHNN, CDR2 SYGVQD (reference sequence). The CDR3 is made up of 15 amino acids. V was trimmed by 2 bases and J by 2 bases, leaving 12 bases between them. The DNA of the CDR3 is TGCGCCAGCAGTGAGCCCCAGGGACAAAACACTGAAGCTTTCTTT. It yields the protein CASSEPQGQNTEAFF.

The rearrangement uses TRBV7-9 and TRBJ2-7, with 7 positions matching TRBD1. The CDR3 runs 14 residues. Germline CDR1 and CDR2: SEHNR and FQNEAQ (reference sequence). V gave up 1 base and J gave up 1 base; unmatched junction bases: 1. The CDR3 region has the DNA TGTGCCAGCAGCTTAGGGGACAGTTCCTACGAGCAGTACTTC. Its protein product is CASSLGDSSYEQYF.

The chain links TRBV27 to TRBJ1-1; D is perhaps TRBD1 (5 bases). V lost 6 bases, J lost 0 bases, and 11 bases lay in between. Germline CDR1 and CDR2: MNHEY and SMNVEV (reference sequence). The CDR3 extends over 14 amino acids. The CDR3 loop is CASRYRPMNTEAFF. The CDR3 coding sequence is TGTGCCAGCAGATACAGGCCGATGAACACTGAAGCTTTCTTT.

J is TRBJ1-2 and V is TRBV2, with D perhaps TRBD1 (5 bases). Trimming cost V 2 bases and J 5 bases, with 9 bases left between them. The germline V gene has CDR1 SNHLY and CDR2 FYNNEI. This CDR3 region has 13 residues. This chain's CDR3 is CASSENRQYGYTF. CDR3 DNA sequence: TGTGCCAGCAGTGAAAACAGGCAATATGGCTACACCTTC. The whole variable domain, remainder taken from reference TRBV2 and TRBJ1-2, is EPEVTQTPSHQVTQMGQEVILRCVPISNHLYFYWYRQILGQKVEFLVSFYNNEISEKSEIFDDQFSVERPDGSNFTLKIRSTKLEDSAMYFCASSENRQYGYTFGSGTRLTVV.

The chain uses TRBV11-2 and TRBJ1-1, with TRBD1 identical over 8 bases. The CDR3 runs 19 residues. The germline gives CDR1 SGHAT, CDR2 FQNNGV. The junction had 18 bases not matched to a gene; V was cut back by 2 bases and J by 4 bases. The CDR3 region is CASSLLSDRGYRGATEAFF. In DNA, the CDR3 is TGTGCCAGCAGCTTACTTTCCGACAGGGGCTATCGAGGTGCCACTGAAGCTTTCTTT.

CDR3 coding DNA: TGTGCCAGCAGCTTGAGCGGGGGCTGGGGGGAGACCCAGTACTTC. Translation gives CASSLSGGWGETQYF. The chain couples TRBV5-5 to TRBJ2-5; TRBD2 matches at 8 bases. After removal of 1 base from V and 5 bases from J, the junction contained 7 bases not matched to a gene. CDR3 size: 15 residues. The V gene's germline CDR1 is SGHKS and CDR2 YYEKEE (reference sequence).

The chain recombines TRBV12-3 or TRBV12-4 with TRBJ1-1; the D gene is possibly TRBD1 (5 bases). The V gene lost 7 bases and the J gene lost 6 bases, with 15 bases spanning the gap. The CDR3 covers 13 residues. CDR3 coding DNA: TGTGCCAGCACCGGAGGACCGGGGGCTGAAGCTTTCTTT. This gives the protein CASTGGPGAEAFF.